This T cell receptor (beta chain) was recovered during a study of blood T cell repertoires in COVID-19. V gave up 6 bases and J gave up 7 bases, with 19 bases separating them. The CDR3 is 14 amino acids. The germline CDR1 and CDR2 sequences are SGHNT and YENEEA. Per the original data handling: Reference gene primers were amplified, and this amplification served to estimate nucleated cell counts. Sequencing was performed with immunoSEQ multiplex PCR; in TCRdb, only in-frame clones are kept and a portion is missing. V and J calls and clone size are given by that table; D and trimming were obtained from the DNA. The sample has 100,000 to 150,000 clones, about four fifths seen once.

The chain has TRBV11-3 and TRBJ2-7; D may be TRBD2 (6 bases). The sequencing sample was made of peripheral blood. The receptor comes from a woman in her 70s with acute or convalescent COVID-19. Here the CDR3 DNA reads TGTGCCAGCAGTTGGGACTTATCGGGGCGGGAGCAGTACTTC. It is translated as CASSWDLSGREQYF.